Listed here are 27 T cell receptor beta chains from one sample, sequenced in a study of cytomegalovirus exposure and HLA in healthy donors. PCR primers comprised 60 Vbeta and 13 Jbeta primers. Libraries were prepared by immunoSEQ multiplex PCR; TCRdb keeps only in-frame clonotypes and omits some of them. The sample has about 110,000 clones; roughly 82% are singletons. The sequenced sample consisted of PBMCs. The receptors come from a man in his forties or fifties in good health and CMV-seronegative.

CDR3 sequence: CASSEVGGPYEQYF. Written as DNA, the CDR3 is TGTGCCAGCAGTGAAGTCGGAGGTCCCTACGAGCAGTACTTC. The rearrangement links TRBV6-1 to TRBJ2-7; D is possibly TRBD2 (5 bases). CDR1 and CDR2 (germline): MNHNS, SASEGT. This CDR3 region has 14 residues. Trimming pared 1 base from V and 2 bases from J, leaving 9 bases between.

The chain links TRBV30 to TRBJ2-5; D is perhaps TRBD2 (6 bases). There are 12 residues in the CDR3. V was shortened by 1 base and J by 11 bases, with 14 bases between the two germline ends. Germline V gene lookup returns CDR1 GTSNPN and CDR2 SVGIG (reference sequence). CDR3 DNA: TGTGCCTGGAGTGCCGCAACTCGGGAGCAGTACTTC. Protein: CAWSAATREQYF.

This chain links TRBV6-1 with TRBJ2-7; D might be TRBD2 (6 bases). V was pared by 2 bases and J by 4 bases, with 12 bases between. Looked up from germline, CDR1 is MNHNS and CDR2 is SASEGT. This CDR3 region has 14 residues. CDR3: CASSERRGQYEQYF. CDR3 sequence (DNA): TGTGCCAGCAGTGAACGGAGGGGCCAGTACGAGCAGTACTTC.

Of note for this clone: Relative to the germline gene, one junction end is altered; a read error may explain this. The chain recombines TRBV7-9 with TRBJ1-1; 7 bases fit TRBD1. This CDR3 spans 12 amino acids. Germline CDR1 SEHNR, CDR2 FQNEAQ (reference sequence). This CDR3 reads CSSSRLDREAFF. In DNA form, the CDR3 reads TGTTCCAGCAGTCGTCTGGACAGGGAAGCTTTCTTT.

This clone showed up just once. This rearrangement joins TRBV7-9 to TRBJ2-7; unclear D gene. This CDR3 contains 13 residues. V dropped 1 base and J dropped 7 bases, with 11 bases sitting between them. Germline V gene sequence: CDR1 SEHNR, CDR2 FQNEAQ (reference sequence). The CDR3 loop reads CASSLGSAREQYV. CDR3 DNA: TGTGCCAGCAGCTTAGGGTCGGCGAGGGAGCAGTACGTC.

This chain joins TRBV5-8 and TRBJ1-1; weak D call: TRBD1 (5 bases). Deletions cut 9 bases from V and 8 bases from J, with 20 bases between. Germline-derived CDR1 and CDR2 are SGHTS and YDEGEE. This CDR3 is 13 amino acids long. The CDR3 region has the DNA TGTGCCATCCACTCAGGGCCCCGATCCGAAGCTTTCTTT. It yields the protein CAIHSGPRSEAFF.

This clone has just one count. V gene TRBV6-6 combines with J gene TRBJ2-5; D gene uncertain. The V end lost 7 bases, the J end lost 11 bases, and 17 bases lay between the germline ends. This CDR3 has 12 amino acids. Germline-derived CDR1 and CDR2 are MNHNY and SVGAGI (reference sequence). DNA for the CDR3: TGTGCCAGCAACAACCTCGACGTGGAGCAGTACTTC. This gives the protein CASNNLDVEQYF.

The chain employs TRBV11-2 and TRBJ2-7, with TRBD1 identical over 11 bases. After removal of 4 bases from V and 2 bases from J, the junction contained 7 bases not matched to a gene. The CDR3 is 16 amino acids. Per germline, CDR1 SGHAT and CDR2 FQNNGV. CDR3 loop: CASSSIRDRGTYEQYF. Written as DNA, the CDR3 is TGTGCCAGCAGCTCCATTCGGGACAGGGGGACCTACGAGCAGTACTTC.

The chain employs TRBV7-2 and TRBJ1-5; D may be TRBD1 (6 bases). This CDR3 is built from 15 residues. CDR1 is SGHTA and CDR2 is FQGNSA in the germline V gene. Trimming left V 6 bases short and J 0 bases short, with 12 bases between. The CDR3 sequence is CASSFTGYSNQPQHF. The CDR3, as DNA: TGTGCCAGCAGTTTCACAGGGTATAGCAATCAGCCCCAGCATTTT. Together with reference TRBV7-2 and TRBJ1-5, the CDR3 gives the full variable domain: GAGVSQSPSNKVTEKGKDVELRCDPISGHTALYWYRQSLGQGLEFLIYFQGNSAPDKSGLPSDRFSAERTGGSVSTLTIQRTQQEDSAVYLCASSFTGYSNQPQHFGDGTRLSIL.

This clone was observed a single time. The chain carries TRBV19 and TRBJ2-1; 10 bases agree with TRBD1. J lost 7 bases, V lost 1 base, and 16 bases had no gene match. Germline V gene lookup returns CDR1 LNHDA and CDR2 SQIVND (reference sequence). The length of the CDR3 is 19 residues. CDR3: CASSIAVNRGQGVGNEQFF. The CDR3 coding sequence is TGTGCCAGTAGTATAGCAGTTAACAGAGGACAGGGGGTGGGTAATGAGCAGTTCTTC.

Only one count was recorded for this clone. The V call is TRBV4-1, the J call TRBJ1-3; no definite D call. V was pared by 0 bases and J by 2 bases, with 14 bases between. Germline values: CDR1 MGHRA, CDR2 YSYEKL. The length of the CDR3 is 17 residues. CDR3 in DNA: TGCGCCAGCAGCCAAGATCTTCGGGTTATTACTGGAAACACCATATATTTT. It is translated as CASSQDLRVITGNTIYF.

This chain connects TRBV29-1 to TRBJ1-2; 7 positions agree with TRBD1. J lost 7 bases, V lost 5 bases, and 4 bases had no gene match. The germline V gene has CDR1 SQVTM and CDR2 ANQGSEA. CDR3 length: 11 residues. The CDR3 reads CSVLQGSGYTF. CDR3 nucleotide sequence: TGCAGCGTTCTACAGGGGAGTGGCTACACCTTC. Variable domain in full (rest from reference TRBV29-1 and TRBJ1-2): SAVISQKPSRDICQRGTSLTIQCQVDSQVTMMFWYRQQPGQSLTLIATANQGSEATYESGFVIDKFPISRPNLTFSTLTVSNMSPEDSSIYLCSVLQGSGYTFGSGTRLTVV.

This rearrangement joins TRBV5-1 to TRBJ1-1, with D possibly being TRBD1 (5 bases). The germline V gene has CDR1 SGHRS and CDR2 YFSETQ. The length of the CDR3 is 15 residues. Trimming removed 1 base from V and 3 bases from J, with 13 bases in between. The CDR3 loop reads CASSLKFLGDTEAFF. For the CDR3, the DNA is TGCGCCAGCAGCTTGAAGTTCCTAGGGGACACTGAAGCTTTCTTT. Looking up the rest from reference TRBV5-1 and TRBJ1-1 gives the full variable domain: KAGVTQTPRYLIKTRGQQVTLSCSPISGHRSVSWYQQTPGQGLQFLFEYFSETQRNKGNFPGRFSGRQFSNSRSEMNVSTLELGDSALYLCASSLKFLGDTEAFFGQGTRLTVV.

This clone showed up just a few times. This chain connects TRBV5-1 to TRBJ1-6; D is undetermined. The CDR3 is made up of 15 amino acids. Germline V gene sequence: CDR1 SGHRS, CDR2 YFSETQ. V lost 0 bases and J lost 7, with 11 bases in between. CDR3 sequence: CASSLGQVQNSPLHF. CDR3 coding DNA: TGCGCCAGCAGCTTGGGACAAGTCCAAAATTCACCCCTCCACTTT.

Only a few counts were recorded for this clone. This chain links TRBV5-6 with TRBJ2-7; possible D gene TRBD1, 5 bases. Trimming removed 2 bases at V and 2 bases at J, with 11 bases between. Per germline, CDR1 SGHDT and CDR2 YYEEEE. The CDR3 has 14 amino acids. The CDR3 loop is CASSFRAGTYEQYV. The CDR3 region has the DNA TGTGCCAGCAGCTTCAGGGCCGGAACCTACGAGCAGTACGTC.

This clone was observed a handful of times. The genes are TRBV5-4 and TRBJ1-1; perhaps TRBD1 as D (6 bases). There are 14 residues in the CDR3. Germline lookup yields CDR1 SGHNT and CDR2 YYREEE (reference sequence). V was trimmed by 4 bases and J by 2 bases, leaving 12 bases between them. DNA of the CDR3: TGTGCCAGCAGCCCCCAGGGGCAAAACACTGAAGCTTTCTTT. Residues: CASSPQGQNTEAFF.

The rearrangement links TRBV19 to TRBJ2-1, with D perhaps TRBD2 (7 bases). This CDR3 comprises 19 residues. Germline V lookup: CDR1 LNHDA, CDR2 SQIVND (reference sequence). V was cut by 6 bases and J by 6 bases, with 30 bases left in between. In DNA form, the CDR3 reads TGTGCCAGTAGCCCTTACGAACTCTTGCGGGGGCTTGTTCGCAATGAGCAGTTCTTC. Translating it yields CASSPYELLRGLVRNEQFF.

The chain couples TRBV25-1 to TRBJ2-5; D possibly corresponds to TRBD2 (6 bases). Gene TRBJ2-7 matches the end of the DNA better, so the J call may be wrong. The germline V gene encodes CDR1 MGHDK and CDR2 SYGVNS. The CDR3 is 14 residues long. CDR3 residues: CASSEFGGNYEQYF. CDR3 coding DNA: TGTGCCAGCAGTGAATTTGGGGGGAACTACGAGCAGTACTTC.

V usage is TRBV7-6 and J usage is TRBJ1-6, with D unclear. Trimming shortened V by 2 bases and J by 8 bases, and 19 bases separated the two germline ends. Germline-derived CDR1 and CDR2 are SGHVS and FNYEAQ. The CDR3 spans 17 residues. CDR3 DNA: TGTGCCAGCAGCTTATCCATACGTCGGCAGGCCGATTCACCCCTCCACTTT. Its protein is CASSLSIRRQADSPLHF.

This sequence joins TRBV27 and TRBJ2-1, with D possibly TRBD2 on 6 matching bases. The V end was cut by 2 bases, the J end by 9 bases, with 17 bases between. Per the germline V gene, CDR1 is MNHEY and CDR2 is SMNVEV (reference sequence). The CDR3 is made up of 15 amino acids. CDR3 nucleotide sequence: TGTGCCAGCAGTTTAGATTGGAGGGGCGTCGGTGAGCAGTTCTTC. Amino acids: CASSLDWRGVGEQFF.

The chain recombines TRBV4-2 with TRBJ1-1, with 10 nucleotides matching TRBD1. The ends lost 3 bases at V and 6 bases at J; junction bases unmatched: 4. Germline CDR1 reads LGHNA; CDR2 reads YNFKEQ. The CDR3 has 14 residues. The CDR3 spells CASSQADRGPEAFF. The CDR3 region has the DNA TGTGCCAGCAGCCAGGCCGACAGGGGGCCTGAAGCTTTCTTT.

The chain uses TRBV19 and TRBJ1-1, with 7 positions matching TRBD1. V was clipped by 4 bases and J by 4 bases; unmatched bases: 3. This CDR3 region has 13 residues. From germline, CDR1 is LNHDA and CDR2 SQIVND (reference sequence). The CDR3 here is CASSTNRGTEAFF. DNA for the CDR3: TGTGCCAGTAGTACCAACAGGGGCACTGAAGCTTTCTTT.

The chain couples TRBV28 to TRBJ1-5, with D hard to call. The CDR3 runs to 14 residues. Trimming shortened V by 3 bases and J by 5 bases, and 11 bases separated the two germline ends. Germline V gene sequence: CDR1 MDHEN, CDR2 SYDVKM. The CDR3 reads CASSLGRRDQPQHF. The CDR3 DNA follows: TGTGCCAGCAGTTTGGGCCGGAGGGATCAGCCCCAGCATTTT. Filled out from reference TRBV28 and TRBJ1-5, the complete variable domain reads DVKVTQSSRYLVKRTGEKVFLECVQDMDHENMFWYRQDPGLGLRLIYFSYDVKMKEKGDIPEGYSVSREKKERFSLILESASTNQTSMYLCASSLGRRDQPQHFGDGTRLSIL.

The chain links TRBV5-6 to TRBJ2-1; D is unresolved. Germline V CDR1 and CDR2: SGHDT, YYEEEE. With 2 bases removed from V and 6 bases from J, the gap between germline ends came to 6 bases. The length of the CDR3 is 12 residues. CDR3 sequence (DNA): TGTGCCAGCAGCTTAAACTCCAATGAGCAGTTCTTC. Translated, it gives CASSLNSNEQFF.

This chain links TRBV14 with TRBJ1-1, with 7 bases identical to TRBD1. V lost 0 bases to trimming and J lost 2 bases; unmatched junction nucleotides: 3. The CDR3 is 15 amino acids. CDR1 and CDR2 (germline): SGHDN, FVKESK. The DNA for the CDR3 is TGTGCCAGCAGCCAAGACGCAGGGGGTAACACTGAAGCTTTCTTT. It encodes CASSQDAGGNTEAFF.

The chain recombines TRBV7-9 with TRBJ2-5, with 8 positions matching TRBD1. Trimming removed 6 bases from V and 2 bases from J; junction bases left unmatched: 5. Germline lookup yields CDR1 SEHNR and CDR2 FQNEAQ (reference sequence). The CDR3 loop spans 14 amino acids. CDR3 protein: CASRHTGGQETQYF. The CDR3 nucleotides read TGTGCCAGCAGACACACAGGGGGACAAGAGACCCAGTACTTC.

This clone was counted a few times. This chain links TRBV10-3 with TRBJ1-2, with 8 bases fitting TRBD1. The CDR3 consists of 17 residues. V lost 2 bases, J lost 3 bases, and 11 bases stayed unmatched. CDR1 is ENHRY, CDR2 SYGVKD, per germline. Written as DNA, the CDR3 is TGTGCCATCAGTGAGGTCACGACAGGGGTTGCGGACTATGGCTACACCTTC. It encodes CAISEVTTGVADYGYTF.